This T cell receptor beta chain comes out of a study of T cells after yellow fever vaccination. This clonotype was seen repeatedly, ten times or more. UMIs were added to TCR cDNA along with a universal primer site when it was made by 5'RACE template switching. MiXCR was run by TCRdb on the 5' RACE reads, yielding one entry per CDR3 protein. The sample includes about 300,000 distinct CDR3 sequences, 7.5% to 9.5% of them seen just once. Sample: CD4+ T cells sorted from PBMCs, taken 5 days after the yellow fever booster vaccination. This clonotype was obtained from a young man who received the YFV17D yellow fever vaccine.

CDR3 nucleotide sequence: TGTGCCAGCAGCCAAGCCATCGTCTCACCCCTCCACTTT. The encoded protein is CASSQAIVSPLHF. The chain couples TRBV3-1 to TRBJ1-6; D is uncertain. Trimming removed 1 base from V and 10 bases from J, with 8 bases in between. In germline, CDR1 is LGHDT, CDR2 YNNKEL (reference sequence). This CDR3 spans 13 amino acids.